A selection of T cell receptor beta chains follows, all from one sample in a study of CD8+CD57+ T cells in acquired aplastic anemia. TCRdb reprocessed the reads with MiXCR, giving one entry per CDR3 protein. The sample consists of under 350,000 distinct CDR3 sequences, under 65% of them appearing once. Sequencing was done on a sample of sorted CD4+, CD8+, or CD8+CD57+ T cells (not recorded which) from PBMCs. These TCRs come from a human donor with aplastic anemia. Each CDR3 is given with its conserved first and last residue. Each record gives: D gene, J gene, V gene, clone size, CDR3 DNA, CDR3 protein. The D gene is left open where the match is weak. Clone size is given for some rows only: seen once, a few or many times, or a class if the clone is expanded.

NA | TRBJ1-2 | TRBV29-1 | few | TGCAGCGTTGGGCCTGGACAGCGTAACTATGGCTACACCTTC | CSVGPGQRNYGYTF
NA | TRBJ1-2 | TRBV7-8 | NA | TGTGCCAGCAGCTTAGCCCCCGGGGGCTACACCTTC | CASSLAPGGYTF
NA | TRBJ1-4 | TRBV10-3 | NA | TGTGCCATCAGTGAGGGGATGGGGGATGAAAAACTGTTTTTT | CAISEGMGDEKLFF
TRBD1 | TRBJ2-7 | TRBV7-2 | NA | TGTGCCAGCACCGGGACAGGGGGCCCCTACGAGCAGTACTTC | CASTGTGGPYEQYF
NA | TRBJ1-4 | TRBV5-1 | NA | TGCGCCAGCAGCTTGGACACAACTAATGAAAAACTGTTTTTT | CASSLDTTNEKLFF
TRBD1 | TRBJ2-7 | TRBV7-9 | NA | TGTGCCAGCAGCTCCCGGGACAGGAGGTACGAGCAGTACTTC | CASSSRDRRYEQYF
TRBD1 | TRBJ2-7 | TRBV20-1 | few | TGCAGTGCTATCGACAGGGGTCACTCCTACGAGCAGTACTTC | CSAIDRGHSYEQYF
TRBD1 | TRBJ1-1 | TRBV7-3 | few | TGTGCCAGCAGCCTCGGACAGGGGGCAATGAACACTGAAGCTTTCTTT | CASSLGQGAMNTEAFF
NA | TRBJ1-2 | TRBV6-1 | many | TGTGCCAGCAGTGAAGCGACAACGGTGCCTGGCTACACCTTC | CASSEATTVPGYTF
TRBD1 | TRBJ2-7 | TRBV7-9 | NA | TGTGCCAGCAGCGGGACAGGGGTTGGGAACGAGCAGTACTTC | CASSGTGVGNEQYF
TRBD1 | TRBJ2-7 | TRBV6-5 | many | TGTGCCAGCAGTCGAGACAACAGGGGCGGCTACGAGCAGTACTTC | CASSRDNRGGYEQYF
TRBD1 | TRBJ2-4 | TRBV20-1 | many | TGCAGTGCTAGCAGGGGGAGAGGGGCCAAAAACATTCAGTACTTC | CSASRGRGAKNIQYF
TRBD2 | TRBJ2-1 | TRBV11-3 | many | TGTGCCAGCAGCCCGAGACGTTCTAGCGGGGGTTACAATGAGCAGTTCTTC | CASSPRRSSGGYNEQFF
TRBD2 | TRBJ2-7 | TRBV19 | NA | TGTGCCAGTAGTCCCCGTTTCCCGACTAGCGGGGGGTCCTACGAGCAGTACTTC | CASSPRFPTSGGSYEQYF
NA | TRBJ1-5 | TRBV18 | NA | TGTGCCAGCTCACCAGTCTCGGGAAATCAGCCCCAGCATTTT | CASSPVSGNQPQHF
TRBD2 | TRBJ2-3 | TRBV12-3/TRBV12-4 | many | TGTGCCAGCAGGCCGACTAGCGCAGATACGCAGTATTTT | CASRPTSADTQYF
TRBD1 | TRBJ1-2 | TRBV20-1 | NA | TGCAGTGCTAGGACAGGGGGTGGCTACACCTTC | CSARTGGGYTF
NA | TRBJ1-2 | TRBV20-1 | NA | TGCAGTGCTAGAGGTTCAGGGCTTAACTATGGCTACACCTTC | CSARGSGLNYGYTF
TRBD1 | TRBJ1-1 | TRBV15 | NA | TGTGCCACCAGCCCAGACAGGGGGCTTGAAGCTTTCTTT | CATSPDRGLEAFF
TRBD1 | TRBJ2-5 | TRBV5-6 | many | TGTGCCAGCAGTGTATACCAGGGGGCACAAGAGACCCAGTACTTC | CASSVYQGAQETQYF
NA | TRBJ1-1 | TRBV25-1 | NA | TGTGCCAGCAGCCCTCGATCCACTGAAGCTTTCTTT | CASSPRSTEAFF
TRBD2 | TRBJ2-5 | TRBV30 | many | TGTGCCTGGAGTGGGGGTAGCGGGATTAGAGGGGAGACCCAGTACTTC | CAWSGGSGIRGETQYF
NA | TRBJ1-2 | TRBV4-2 | NA | TGTGCCAGCCATACCGGCAGGGTTGATGGCTACACCTTC | CASHTGRVDGYTF
TRBD1 | TRBJ2-3 | TRBV29-1 | NA | TGCAGCGTAGACAGGGGTGGGGTAGATACGCAGTATTTT | CSVDRGGVDTQYF
NA | TRBJ2-5 | TRBV6-5 | few | TGTGCCATCAGTGAGTCGGCAGGGCCGCAAGAGACCCAGTACTTC | CAISESAGPQETQYF
NA | TRBJ1-5 | TRBV7-2 | NA | TGTGCCAGCAGCTGGGCAGGGAATCAGCCCCAGCATTTT | CASSWAGNQPQHF
TRBD1 | TRBJ2-7 | TRBV20-1 | NA | TGCAGTGCTAAGGGGACAGGGACCGAGCAGTACTTC | CSAKGTGTEQYF
NA | TRBJ2-3 | TRBV7-9 | many | TGTGCCAGCAGCTTAGGGCGGCGGCGGTATTTT | CASSLGRRRYF
TRBD2 | TRBJ2-2 | TRBV20-1 | NA | TGCAGTGCTAGATCCCACGGATCGGCAGCGGGGACCGGGGAGCTGTTTTTT | CSARSHGSAAGTGELFF